This T cell receptor (beta chain) was profiled in a study of T cell repertoires in cytomegalovirus infection. Study-wide findings and caveats: There were HLA-C-restricted CMV-specific TCR beta clonotypes dominating the ex vivo response.

The ends were cut back, 1 base at V and 5 bases at J, with 15 bases in the middle. CDR3 length equals 16 residues. This clonotype occurred a few times. Its antigen is currently unknown. Using its own MiXCR run on the reads, TCRdb lists one record per CDR3 protein. There are 250,000 or so distinct CDR3 sequences in the sample; about a sixth occur only once, and over 40% lies in the top ten. This TCR came from a human donor in good health (CMV status not recorded). Some clones in this sample may be carry-over from other donors' samples. Sequences were obtained from CD8+ T cells from PBMCs. The chain uses TRBV12-3 or TRBV12-4 and TRBJ2-1, with TRBD2 as a possible D gene (5 bases). The CDR3 loop reads CASSLVGVVWNNEQFF. The CDR3 DNA reads TGTGCCAGCAGTTTAGTCGGGGTCGTGTGGAACAATGAGCAGTTCTTC.